These 2 T cell receptor beta chains were all obtained from the same sample, sequenced in a study of blood T cell repertoires in COVID-19. Only in-frame clones appear in the TCRdb table, and some are missing; sequencing was by immunoSEQ multiplex PCR. The table includes a few hundred thousand clones, around 87% detected once. Sequencing was done on a sample of peripheral blood. The receptors shown here come from a middle-aged woman with COVID-19, enrolled during active disease.

Written as DNA, the CDR3 is TGTGCCAGCGCCAAGGGACAGGGGTTACCCTCTGGAAACACCATATATTTT. It encodes CASAKGQGLPSGNTIYF. The V gene is TRBV27, the J gene TRBJ1-3; 10 bases are a match to TRBD1. The V and J ends lost 8 bases and 0 bases, in that order; junction bases with no gene match: 10. This CDR3 is built from 17 residues. CDR1 is MNHEY, CDR2 SMNVEV, per germline (reference sequence).

CDR3 region: CASSRSGVETQYF. CDR3 in DNA: TGTGCCAGCAGCCGATCCGGGGTGGAGACCCAGTACTTC. The chain joins TRBV27 to TRBJ2-5; TRBD2 might be the D (5 bases). Trimming pared 6 bases from V and 5 bases from J, leaving 13 bases between. The CDR3 has 13 residues. CDR1 MNHEY and CDR2 SMNVEV come from the germline V gene (reference sequence).